A selection of T cell receptor beta chains follows, all from one sample in a study of shared clonotypes between healthy human individuals. Sequencing used immunoSEQ multiplex PCR; TCRdb keeps in-frame clones, though not all of them. The sample lists a few million clones, under 95% seen once, with around 0.35% in the top ten. Sequenced material: naive CD4+ T cells from PBMCs. The receptors were sampled from a man aged 18 to 29 in good health. Some clones in this sample may be carry-over from other donors' samples. The CDR3 runs from the conserved cysteine through the conserved F or W. The D gene is left open where the match is weak. Clone size is shown for a subset of rows, as once, few, many or a class of expanded clone.

v_gene,abundance,j_gene,len,d_gene,CDR3aa,CDR3nt
TRBV2,once,TRBJ1-5,14,TRBD1,CASSLDRGQQPQHF,TGTGCCAGCAGTCTGGACAGGGGGCAGCAGCCCCAGCATTTT
TRBV9,-,TRBJ2-5,15,TRBD2,CASSVGTSGQETQYF,TGTGCCAGCAGCGTGGGGACTAGCGGCCAAGAGACCCAGTACTTC
TRBV9,-,TRBJ2-7,14,-,CASSLRLAGYEQYF,TGTGCCAGCAGCTTACGATTGGCGGGCTACGAGCAGTACTTC
TRBV7-2,-,TRBJ2-3,17,TRBD1,CASSFTGTGNVADTQYF,TGTGCCAGCAGCTTTACCGGGACAGGGAACGTCGCAGATACGCAGTATTTT
TRBV14,few,TRBJ1-1,13,-,CASSQDWGTEAFF,TGTGCCAGCAGCCAAGATTGGGGGACTGAAGCTTTCTTT
TRBV6-1,-,TRBJ2-7,14,TRBD2,CASSAGNRGGEQYF,TGTGCCAGCAGCGCCGGGAACCGGGGGGGCGAGCAGTACTTC
TRBV30,few,TRBJ1-3,11,-,CAWSAGNTIYF,TGTGCCTGGAGTGCTGGAAACACCATATATTTT
TRBV6-5,-,TRBJ1-1,15,-,CASRGRRAANTEAFF,TGTGCCAGCAGGGGACGTCGGGCAGCAAACACTGAAGCTTTCTTT
TRBV27,-,TRBJ2-6,16,TRBD1,CASSRRTGPGANVLTF,TGTGCCAGCAGTAGAAGGACAGGGCCAGGGGCCAACGTCCTGACTTTC
TRBV11-3,-,TRBJ1-1,16,TRBD1,CASSPGTGGSNTEAFF,TGTGCCAGCAGCCCGGGGACAGGGGGCTCGAACACTGAAGCTTTCTTT
TRBV4-3,-,TRBJ1-1,15,-,CASSHIGTGNTEAFF,TGCGCCAGCAGCCACATAGGTACAGGGAACACTGAAGCTTTCTTT
TRBV4-1,-,TRBJ1-5,15,-,CASSHDMGRNQPQHF,TGCGCCAGCAGCCACGACATGGGGCGGAATCAGCCCCAGCATTTT
TRBV2,-,TRBJ2-7,14,TRBD2,CASSEGDGSGIKYF,TGTGCCAGCAGTGAGGGGGATGGGAGCGGGATAAAGTACTTC
TRBV6-6,-,TRBJ2-7,15,TRBD1,CASSYSGTGRYEQYF,TGTGCCAGCAGTTACTCAGGGACAGGCCGCTACGAGCAGTACTTC
TRBV28,-,TRBJ2-1,15,-,CASSPPVGSYNEQFF,TGTGCCAGCAGTCCCCCCGTAGGTTCCTACAATGAGCAGTTCTTC
TRBV7-9,-,TRBJ2-3,15,-,CASSLVGTSTDTQYF,TGTGCCAGCAGCTTAGTAGGGACTTCCACGGATACGCAGTATTTT